This T cell receptor (beta chain) was retrieved from a study of neurological immune-mediated disorders. For the study at large: In a group of about 34 multiple sclerosis patients, approximately 30 had the relapsing-remitting type and 3 had the secondary progressive type. Study-wide results and limits: Private repertoires in all groups were suggested by the finding that expanded clones across subjects shared no CDR3 amino acid sequences. The most TCR clonal expansion was seen in HTLV-1-associated myelopathy, whereas the least was seen in multiple sclerosis, below the level in healthy controls. One cluster of related CDR3 sequences contained, by phylogenetic grouping, the repertoires of 18 of 34 multiple sclerosis patients and formed a possible signature.

CDR1 is SQVTM, CDR2 ANQGSEA, per germline. The CDR3 spans 14 residues. Deletions cut 5 bases from V and 7 bases from J, with 18 bases between. TCRdb itself ran the 5' RACE reads through MiXCR, one entry per CDR3 protein. The profile covers tens of thousands of distinct CDR3 sequences, with around 4% appearing a single time and 1.6% taken by the ten largest. This clonotype was recorded at least ten times. The antigen remains undetermined. The source of this sequence is a man aged 30-40 years with multiple sclerosis. V is TRBV29-1 and J is TRBJ2-1; D possibly uses TRBD1 or TRBD2 (5 bases each). The specimen sequenced was PBMCs. The CDR3 nucleotides read TGCAGCGTTTGGGGAGCCAGGGCCGGGAATGAGCAGTTCTTC. The encoded protein is CSVWGARAGNEQFF.